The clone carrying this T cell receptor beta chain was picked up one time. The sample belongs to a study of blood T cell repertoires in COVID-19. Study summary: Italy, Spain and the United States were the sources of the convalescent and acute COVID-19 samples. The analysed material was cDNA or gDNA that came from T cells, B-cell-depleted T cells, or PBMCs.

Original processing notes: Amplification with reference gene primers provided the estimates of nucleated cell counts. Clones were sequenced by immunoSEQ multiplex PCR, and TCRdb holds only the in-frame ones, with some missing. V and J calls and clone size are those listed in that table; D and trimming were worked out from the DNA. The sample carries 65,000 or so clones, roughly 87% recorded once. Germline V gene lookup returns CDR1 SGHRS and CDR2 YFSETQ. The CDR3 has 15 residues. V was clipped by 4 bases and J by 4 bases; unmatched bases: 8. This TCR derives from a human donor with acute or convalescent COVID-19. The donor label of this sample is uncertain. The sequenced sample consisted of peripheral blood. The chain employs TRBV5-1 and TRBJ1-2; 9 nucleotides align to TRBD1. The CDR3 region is CASSPGTGSVYGYTF. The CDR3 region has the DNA TGCGCCAGCAGCCCCGGGACAGGGTCGGTCTATGGCTACACCTTC. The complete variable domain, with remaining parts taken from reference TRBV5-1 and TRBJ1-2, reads KAGVTQTPRYLIKTRGQQVTLSCSPISGHRSVSWYQQTPGQGLQFLFEYFSETQRNKGNFPGRFSGRQFSNSRSEMNVSTLELGDSALYLCASSPGTGSVYGYTFGSGTRLTVV.